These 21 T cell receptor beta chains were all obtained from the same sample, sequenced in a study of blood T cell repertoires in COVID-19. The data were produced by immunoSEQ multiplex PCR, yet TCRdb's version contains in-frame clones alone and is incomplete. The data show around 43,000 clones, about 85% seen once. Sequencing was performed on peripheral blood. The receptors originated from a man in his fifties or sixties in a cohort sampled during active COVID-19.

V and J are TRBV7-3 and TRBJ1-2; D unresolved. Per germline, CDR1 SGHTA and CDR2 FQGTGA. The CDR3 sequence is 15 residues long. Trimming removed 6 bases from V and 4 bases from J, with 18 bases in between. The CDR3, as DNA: TGTGCCAGCAGTCCACGGGGTTCATCGGTCTATGGCTACACCTTC. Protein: CASSPRGSSVYGYTF.

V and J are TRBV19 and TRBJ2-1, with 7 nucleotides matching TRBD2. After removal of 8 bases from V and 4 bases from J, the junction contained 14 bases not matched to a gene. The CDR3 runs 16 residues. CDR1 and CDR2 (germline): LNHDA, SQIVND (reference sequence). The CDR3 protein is CASASGSAGVYNEQFF. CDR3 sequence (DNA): TGTGCCAGTGCCTCAGGCAGCGCGGGAGTGTACAATGAGCAGTTCTTC.

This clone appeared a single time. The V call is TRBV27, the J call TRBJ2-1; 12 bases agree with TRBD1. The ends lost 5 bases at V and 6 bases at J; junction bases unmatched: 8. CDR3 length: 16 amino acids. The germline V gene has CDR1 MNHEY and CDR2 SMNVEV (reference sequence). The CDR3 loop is CASSRSGTGGVNEQFF. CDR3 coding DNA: TGTGCCAGCAGTCGGTCAGGGACAGGGGGCGTCAATGAGCAGTTCTTC.

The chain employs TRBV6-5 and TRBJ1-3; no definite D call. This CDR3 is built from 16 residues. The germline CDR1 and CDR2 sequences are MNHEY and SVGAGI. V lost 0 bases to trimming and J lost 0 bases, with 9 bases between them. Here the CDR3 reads CASSYSNGDSGNTIYF. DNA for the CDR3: TGTGCCAGCAGTTACTCGAACGGAGACTCTGGAAACACCATATATTTT.

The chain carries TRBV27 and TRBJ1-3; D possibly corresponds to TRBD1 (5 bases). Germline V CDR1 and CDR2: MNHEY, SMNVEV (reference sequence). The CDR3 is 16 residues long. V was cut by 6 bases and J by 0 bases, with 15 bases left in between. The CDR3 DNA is TGTGCCAGCAGGCAGGGATGGGAAAGCTCTGGAAACACCATATATTTT. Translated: CASRQGWESSGNTIYF.

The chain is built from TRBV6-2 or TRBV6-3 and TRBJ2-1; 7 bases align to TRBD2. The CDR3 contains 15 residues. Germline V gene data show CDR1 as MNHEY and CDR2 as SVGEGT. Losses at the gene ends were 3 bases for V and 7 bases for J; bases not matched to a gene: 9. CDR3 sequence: CASSYGLEVTNEQFF. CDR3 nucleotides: TGTGCCAGCAGTTATGGACTAGAGGTCACAAATGAGCAGTTCTTC.

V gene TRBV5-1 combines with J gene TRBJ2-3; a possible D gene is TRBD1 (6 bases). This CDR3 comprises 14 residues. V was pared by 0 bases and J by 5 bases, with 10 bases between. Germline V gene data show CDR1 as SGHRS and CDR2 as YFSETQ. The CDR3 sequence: CASSLVAGEDTQYF. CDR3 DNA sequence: TGCGCCAGCAGCTTGGTGGCAGGGGAAGATACGCAGTATTTT.

In DNA form, the CDR3 reads TGTGCCAGCAGCCCCCCCGGGGGGGGCTTCGATGAAAAACTGTTTTTT. Amino acids: CASSPPGGGFDEKLFF. The genes are TRBV7-2 and TRBJ1-4, with D perhaps TRBD1 (6 bases). V lost 5 bases and J lost 6, with 19 bases in between. This CDR3 is 16 amino acids long. Germline V gives CDR1 SGHTA, CDR2 FQGNSA.

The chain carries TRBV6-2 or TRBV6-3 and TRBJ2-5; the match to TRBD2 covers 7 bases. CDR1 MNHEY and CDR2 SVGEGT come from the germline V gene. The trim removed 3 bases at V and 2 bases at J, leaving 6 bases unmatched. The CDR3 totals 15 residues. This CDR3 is CASSYSRDYQETQYF. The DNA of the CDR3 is TGTGCCAGCAGTTATAGCCGGGACTATCAAGAGACCCAGTACTTC.

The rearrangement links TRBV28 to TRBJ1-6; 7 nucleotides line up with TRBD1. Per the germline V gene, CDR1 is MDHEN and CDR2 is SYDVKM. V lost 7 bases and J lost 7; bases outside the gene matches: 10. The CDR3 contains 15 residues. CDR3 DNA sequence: TGTGCCAGCATCAATCGACAGGGCTGGAATTCACCCCTCCACTTT. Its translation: CASINRQGWNSPLHF.

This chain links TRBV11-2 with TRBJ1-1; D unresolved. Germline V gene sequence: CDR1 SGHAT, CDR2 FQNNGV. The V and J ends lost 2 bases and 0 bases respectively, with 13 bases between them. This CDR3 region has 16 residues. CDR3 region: CASSLNSRGMNTEAFF. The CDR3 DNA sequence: TGTGCCAGCAGCTTAAATAGTAGAGGAATGAACACTGAAGCTTTCTTT.

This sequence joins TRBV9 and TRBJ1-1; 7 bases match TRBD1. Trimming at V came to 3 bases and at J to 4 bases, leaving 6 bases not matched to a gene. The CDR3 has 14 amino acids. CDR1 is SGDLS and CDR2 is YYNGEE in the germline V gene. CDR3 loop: CASSAIQGSTEAFF. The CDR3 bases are TGTGCCAGCAGCGCGATACAGGGGAGCACTGAAGCTTTCTTT.

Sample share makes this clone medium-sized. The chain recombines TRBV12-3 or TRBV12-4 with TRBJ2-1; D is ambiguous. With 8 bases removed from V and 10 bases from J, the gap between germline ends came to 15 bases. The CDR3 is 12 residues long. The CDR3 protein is CASSRYPREQFF. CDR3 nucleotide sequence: TGTGCCAGCTCGCGTTATCCGAGAGAGCAGTTCTTC.

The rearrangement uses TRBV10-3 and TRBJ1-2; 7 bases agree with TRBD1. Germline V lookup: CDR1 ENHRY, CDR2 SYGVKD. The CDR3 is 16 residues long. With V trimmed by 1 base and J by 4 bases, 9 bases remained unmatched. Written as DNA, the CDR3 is TGTGCCATCAGTGAGTTAGGACAGGTCTTACGCTATGGCTACACCTTC. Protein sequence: CAISELGQVLRYGYTF.

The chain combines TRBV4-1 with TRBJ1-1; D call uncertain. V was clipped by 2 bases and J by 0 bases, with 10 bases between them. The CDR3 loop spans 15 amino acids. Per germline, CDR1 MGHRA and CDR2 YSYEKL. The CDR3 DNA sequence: TGCGCCAGCAGCCAACAAGCGGGCTTGAACACTGAAGCTTTCTTT. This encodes CASSQQAGLNTEAFF.

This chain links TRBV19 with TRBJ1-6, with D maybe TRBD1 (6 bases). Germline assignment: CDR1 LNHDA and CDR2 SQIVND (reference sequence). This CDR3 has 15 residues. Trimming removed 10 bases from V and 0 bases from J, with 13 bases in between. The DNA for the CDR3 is TGTGCCATCGAGGGGGGGAGCTCCTATAATTCACCCCTCCACTTT. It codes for CAIEGGSSYNSPLHF.

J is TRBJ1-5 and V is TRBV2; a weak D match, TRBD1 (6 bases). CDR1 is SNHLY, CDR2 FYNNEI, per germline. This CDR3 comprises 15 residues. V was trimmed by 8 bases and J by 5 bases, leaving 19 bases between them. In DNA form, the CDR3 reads TGTGCCAGCGGTAGCCTGGACAGTTCCTATCAGCCCCAGCATTTT. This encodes CASGSLDSSYQPQHF. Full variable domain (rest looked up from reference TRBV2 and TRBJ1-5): EPEVTQTPSHQVTQMGQEVILRCVPISNHLYFYWYRQILGQKVEFLVSFYNNEISEKSEIFDDQFSVERPDGSNFTLKIRSTKLEDSAMYFCASGSLDSSYQPQHFGDGTRLSIL.

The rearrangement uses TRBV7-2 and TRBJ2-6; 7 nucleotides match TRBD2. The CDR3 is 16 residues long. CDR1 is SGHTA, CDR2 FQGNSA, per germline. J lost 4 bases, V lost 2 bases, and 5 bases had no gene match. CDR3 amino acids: CASSLTGGLGANVLTF. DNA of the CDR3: TGTGCCAGCAGCTTAACCGGGGGGTTAGGGGCCAACGTCCTGACTTTC.

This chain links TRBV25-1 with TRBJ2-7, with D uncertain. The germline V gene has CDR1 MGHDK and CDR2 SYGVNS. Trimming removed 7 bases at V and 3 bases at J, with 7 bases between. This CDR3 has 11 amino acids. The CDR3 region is CASTRSYEQYF. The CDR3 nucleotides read TGTGCCAGCACCCGCAGCTACGAGCAGTACTTC.

The CDR3 DNA reads as TGTGCCACCAGCAGAGCTCGGACAGGGTCCGATACGCAGTATTTT. As protein: CATSRARTGSDTQYF. The chain uses TRBV15 and TRBJ2-3; TRBD1 matches 8 bases. J gave up 6 bases and V 1 base, and 6 bases lay outside the gene matches. The CDR3 has 15 residues. Germline CDR1 and CDR2: LNHNV and YYDKDF (reference sequence).

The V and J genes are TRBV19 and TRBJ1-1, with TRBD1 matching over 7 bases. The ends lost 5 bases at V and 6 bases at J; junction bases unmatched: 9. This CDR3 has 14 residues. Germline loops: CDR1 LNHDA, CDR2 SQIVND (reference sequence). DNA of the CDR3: TGTGCCAGTAGTGTGGACAGGCTCGGGGCTGAAGCTTTCTTT. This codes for CASSVDRLGAEAFF.